The T cell receptor (beta chain) under discussion was sequenced for a study of PD-L1 blockade in urothelial cancer. Study-wide context: Prior exposure to chemotherapy in patients amounted to 0 to 3 regimens received.

Sequenced by immunoSEQ multiplex PCR; TCRdb stores in-frame clones only, minus some. The sample has more than 55,000 clones; more than 80% are singletons. The CDR3 totals 14 residues. V was cut by 4 bases and J by 5 bases, with 11 bases left in between. Germline V gene sequence: CDR1 LGHNA, CDR2 YNFKEQ. Regarding time point: pretreatment peripheral blood. The rearrangement uses TRBV4-2 and TRBJ2-2; D is possibly TRBD1 (5 bases). The receptor was derived from a man in his 70s with urothelial cancer. The input for sequencing was PBMCs, taken around atezolizumab (anti-PD-L1) treatment. As DNA, the CDR3 is TGTGCCAGCAGCCCCCCGAAGGGGACCGGGGAGCTGTTTTTT. This gives the protein CASSPPKGTGELFF.